This T cell receptor (beta chain) was recovered during a study of T cell responses to AZD1222 COVID-19 vaccine. Study-wide results and caveats: Sampled repertoires all dated from after the peak T cell response. Vaccine-related CD4 TCRs covered spike, predominating at 160-218 and 743-854. Baseline serostatus was positive in only six AZD1222 recipients.

In the case of this clone: What it recognizes is unknown.

V shed 4 bases and J 5 bases; nucleotides not matched to a gene: 1. CDR1 SGHTS and CDR2 YDEGEE come from the germline V gene. The CDR3 totals 13 residues. TCRdb's table, derived via immunoSEQ multiplex PCR, lists solely in-frame clones and lacks some. The sample includes around 96,000 clones, around 84% seen only once; the top ten take 5.6%. The sequenced sample was peripheral blood, obtained 28 days after the second AZD1222 dose. The source of this sequence is an adult who received the AZD1222 COVID-19 vaccine. This rearrangement joins TRBV5-8 to TRBJ2-3; TRBD1 aligns across 10 bases. The chain's CDR3 is CASSRDRGDTQYF. For the CDR3, the DNA is TGTGCCAGCAGCAGGGACAGGGGAGATACGCAGTATTTT.